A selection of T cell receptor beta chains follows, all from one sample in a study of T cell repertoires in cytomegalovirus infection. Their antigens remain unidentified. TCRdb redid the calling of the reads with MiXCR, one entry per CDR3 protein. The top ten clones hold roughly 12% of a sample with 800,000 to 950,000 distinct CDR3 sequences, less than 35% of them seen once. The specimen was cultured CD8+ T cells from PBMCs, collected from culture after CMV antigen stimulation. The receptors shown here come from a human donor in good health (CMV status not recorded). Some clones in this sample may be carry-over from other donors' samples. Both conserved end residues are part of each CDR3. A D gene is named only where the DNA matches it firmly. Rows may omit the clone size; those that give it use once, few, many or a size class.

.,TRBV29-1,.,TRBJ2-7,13,CSVESQAGYEQYF,TGCAGCGTTGAAAGTCAGGCGGGGTACGAGCAGTACTTC
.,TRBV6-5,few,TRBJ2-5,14,CASSPAVLQETQYF,TGTGCCAGCAGCCCTGCGGTTCTACAAGAGACCCAGTACTTC
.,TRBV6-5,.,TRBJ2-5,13,CATWERPQETQYF,TGTGCCACCTGGGAGCGACCCCAAGAGACCCAGTACTTC
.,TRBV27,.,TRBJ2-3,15,CASSFASRSTDTQYF,TGTGCCAGCAGTTTCGCAAGCCGAAGCACAGATACGCAGTATTTT
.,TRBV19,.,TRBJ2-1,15,CASSIVVAAYNEQFF,TGTGCCAGTAGTATAGTGGTTGCGGCCTACAATGAGCAGTTCTTC
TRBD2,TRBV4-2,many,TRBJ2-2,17,CASSPRTSGGVTGELFF,TGTGCCAGCAGCCCGAGGACTAGCGGGGGGGTCACCGGGGAGCTGTTTTTT
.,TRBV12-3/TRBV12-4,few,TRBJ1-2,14,CASSSSNEDYGYTF,TGTGCCAGCAGTTCTAGCAATGAGGACTATGGCTACACCTTC
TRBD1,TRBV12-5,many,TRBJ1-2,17,CASASPDRGWTNYGYTF,TGTGCTAGTGCCAGCCCGGACAGGGGCTGGACTAACTATGGCTACACCTTC
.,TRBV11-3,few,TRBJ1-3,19,CASSLQILRGGFSGNTIYF,TGTGCCAGCAGCTTGCAAATCCTGAGGGGCGGCTTCTCTGGAAACACCATATATTTT
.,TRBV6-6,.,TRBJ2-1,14,CASSPGDVHNEQFF,TGTGCCAGCAGTCCAGGGGATGTCCACAATGAGCAGTTCTTC
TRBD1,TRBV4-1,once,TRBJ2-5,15,CASSQLGQGEETQYF,TGCGCCAGCAGCCAGCTAGGACAGGGCGAAGAGACCCAGTACTTC
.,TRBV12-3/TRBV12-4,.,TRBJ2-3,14,CASSPTLWTDTQYF,TGTGCCAGCAGCCCGACCCTTTGGACAGATACGCAGTATTTT
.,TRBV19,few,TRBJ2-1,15,CASRTAFVGYNEQFF,TGTGCCAGTAGGACAGCCTTCGTGGGTTACAATGAGCAGTTCTTC
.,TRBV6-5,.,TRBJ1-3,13,CASSYDSGHTIYF,TGTGCCAGCAGTTACGACAGCGGTCACACCATATATTTT
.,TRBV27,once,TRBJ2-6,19,CVSGSYILRGKTGANVLTF,TGTGTCAGCGGGTCCTACATCCTCAGGGGAAAGACTGGGGCCAACGTCCTGACTTTC
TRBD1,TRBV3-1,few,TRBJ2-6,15,CATWDSDSGANVLTF,TGTGCCACCTGGGACAGTGACTCTGGGGCCAACGTCCTGACTTTC
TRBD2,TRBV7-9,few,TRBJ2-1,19,CASSSFGTSGGPIYNEQFF,TGTGCCAGCAGCTCCTTCGGGACTAGCGGGGGGCCAATCTACAATGAGCAGTTCTTC
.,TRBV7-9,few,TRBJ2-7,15,CASSLVEGNGYEQYF,TGTGCCAGCAGCTTAGTTGAGGGGAATGGCTACGAGCAGTACTTC
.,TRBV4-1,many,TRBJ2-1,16,CASSQERSSSYNEQFF,TGCGCCAGCAGCCAAGAGAGGTCCAGCTCCTACAATGAGCAGTTCTTC
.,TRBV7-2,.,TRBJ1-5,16,CASSLGLGRVNQPQHF,TGTGCCAGCAGCTTAGGCCTAGGGAGAGTCAATCAGCCCCAGCATTTT
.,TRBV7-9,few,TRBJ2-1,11,CASPSADEQFF,TGTGCCAGCCCCAGTGCGGATGAGCAGTTCTTC
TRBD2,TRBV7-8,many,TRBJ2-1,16,CASSHPGLAGVNEQFF,TGTGCCAGCAGCCACCCGGGACTAGCGGGGGTCAATGAGCAGTTCTTC
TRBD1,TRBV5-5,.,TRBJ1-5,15,CASTLGDRRNQPQHF,TGTGCCAGCACATTGGGGGACAGACGCAATCAGCCCCAGCATTTT
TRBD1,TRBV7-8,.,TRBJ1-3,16,CASGLGTGPLGNTIYF,TGTGCCAGCGGCTTAGGGACAGGTCCTCTTGGAAACACCATATATTTT
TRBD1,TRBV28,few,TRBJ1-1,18,CASLSLRQGEKGYTEAFF,TGTGCCAGCCTAAGCCTCCGACAGGGCGAAAAAGGATACACTGAAGCTTTCTTT
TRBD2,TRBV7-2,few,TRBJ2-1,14,CASSLFGGANEQFF,TGTGCCAGCAGCTTATTCGGGGGGGCCAATGAGCAGTTCTTC
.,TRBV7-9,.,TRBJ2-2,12,CAREQVTGELFF,TGTGCCAGAGAACAGGTTACCGGGGAGCTGTTTTTT
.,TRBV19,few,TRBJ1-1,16,CASSIEGRSPYTEAFF,TGTGCCAGTAGTATTGAAGGTAGGAGCCCGTACACTGAAGCTTTCTTT
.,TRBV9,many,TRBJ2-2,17,CASSAPLTRANTGELFF,TGTGCCAGCAGCGCGCCCCTGACGCGAGCGAACACCGGGGAGCTGTTTTTT
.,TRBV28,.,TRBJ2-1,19,CASTLPTPGNGSSYNEQFF,TGTGCCAGCACCCTTCCCACCCCCGGTAACGGAAGCTCCTACAATGAGCAGTTCTTC
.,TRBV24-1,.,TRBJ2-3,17,CATHLGTVHTSTDTQYF,TGTGCCACTCATCTCGGGACTGTTCACACAAGCACAGATACGCAGTATTTT
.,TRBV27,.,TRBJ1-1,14,CASRLGALNTEAFF,TGTGCCAGCAGATTGGGGGCTTTGAACACTGAAGCTTTCTTT
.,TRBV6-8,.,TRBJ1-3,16,CASSYSKGGTGNTIYF,TGTGCCAGCAGTTACTCGAAAGGGGGGACTGGAAACACCATATATTTT
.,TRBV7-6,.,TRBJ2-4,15,CASTYPGESKNIQYF,TGTGCCAGCACCTACCCCGGGGAGTCCAAAAACATTCAGTACTTC
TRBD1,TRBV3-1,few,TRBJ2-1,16,CASSQDFGTAYNEQFF,TGTGCCAGCAGCCAAGATTTCGGGACAGCCTACAATGAGCAGTTCTTC
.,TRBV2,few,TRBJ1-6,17,CASSINRPSSYNSPLHF,TGTGCCAGCAGTATCAATCGGCCTAGCTCCTATAATTCACCCCTCCACTTT
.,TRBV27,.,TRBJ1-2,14,CASSLSPGLGGYTF,TGTGCCAGCAGTTTATCTCCAGGGCTTGGTGGCTACACCTTC
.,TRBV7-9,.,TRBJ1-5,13,CASMSGRAQPQHF,TGTGCCAGCATGTCTGGCAGGGCTCAGCCCCAGCATTTT
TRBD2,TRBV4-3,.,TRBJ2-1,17,CASSASGGGISNNEQFF,TGCGCCAGCAGCGCCAGTGGGGGGGGAATATCCAACAATGAGCAGTTCTTC
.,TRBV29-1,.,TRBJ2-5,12,CSARKGQETQYF,TGCAGCGCCCGAAAGGGGCAAGAGACCCAGTACTTC
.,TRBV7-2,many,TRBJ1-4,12,CASSRGAGKLFF,TGTGCCAGCAGCCGGGGGGCGGGAAAACTGTTTTTT
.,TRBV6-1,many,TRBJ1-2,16,CASSEASRYSHYGYTF,TGTGCCAGCAGTGAAGCGTCTCGGTACAGCCACTATGGCTACACCTTC
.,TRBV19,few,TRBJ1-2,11,CATTGGHGYTF,TGTGCCACAACGGGAGGGCATGGCTACACCTTC
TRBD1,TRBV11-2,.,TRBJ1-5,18,CASSRWTGAGYSNQPQHF,TGTGCCAGCAGCCGATGGACAGGGGCGGGATATAGCAATCAGCCCCAGCATTTT
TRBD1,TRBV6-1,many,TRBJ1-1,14,CASIPRDRNTEAFF,TGTGCCAGCATCCCCCGGGACAGGAACACTGAAGCTTTCTTT
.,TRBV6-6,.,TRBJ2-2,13,CASSFVVTGELFF,TGTGCCAGCAGTTTTGTGGTCACCGGGGAGCTGTTTTTT
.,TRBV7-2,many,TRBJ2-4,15,CASSFFRDPKNIQYF,TGTGCCAGCAGCTTCTTTCGGGACCCCAAAAACATTCAGTACTTC
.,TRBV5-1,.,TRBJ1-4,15,CASSANQGSNEKLFF,TGCGCCAGCAGCGCTAACCAAGGTTCTAATGAAAAACTGTTTTTT
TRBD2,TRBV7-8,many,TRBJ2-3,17,CASSFGAAGGLTDTQYF,TGTGCCAGCAGCTTTGGGGCCGCGGGGGGGCTCACAGATACGCAGTATTTT
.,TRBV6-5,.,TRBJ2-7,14,CASTNYMSAYEQYF,TGTGCCAGCACTAATTATATGTCAGCCTACGAGCAGTACTTC
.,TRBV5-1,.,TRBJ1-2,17,CASSEAYGTSENYGYTF,TGCGCCAGCAGCGAAGCGTATGGGACATCTGAAAACTATGGCTACACCTTC
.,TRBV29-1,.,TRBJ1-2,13,CSVDAGSYYGYTF,TGCAGCGTTGATGCGGGATCCTATTATGGCTACACCTTC
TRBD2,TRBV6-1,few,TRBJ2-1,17,CASRDPTSGASRNEQFF,TGTGCCAGCAGAGACCCGACTAGCGGGGCCTCTAGGAATGAGCAGTTCTTC
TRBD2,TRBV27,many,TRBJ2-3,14,CASRPGLSTDTQYF,TGTGCCAGCAGACCGGGACTAAGCACAGATACGCAGTATTTT